This T cell receptor (beta chain) is drawn from a study of blood T cell repertoires in COVID-19. Study-wide background: Specimens from acute and convalescent COVID-19 originated in the United States, Italy and Spain. In each case, the material was cDNA or gDNA derived from T cells, B-cell-depleted T cells, or PBMCs.

CDR1 LNHDA and CDR2 SQIVND come from the germline V gene (reference sequence). The CDR3 consists of 16 residues. The V gene lost 1 base and the J gene lost 3 bases, with 13 bases spanning the gap. Methods used by the authors: Reference gene primer amplification yielded estimated nucleated cell counts. TCRdb keeps only in-frame clones here, not all; method: immunoSEQ multiplex PCR. The V and J calls and the clone size are those of that table, but D and trimming were determined from the DNA. The sample lists some 530,000 clones, approximately 83% occurring once. The chain carries TRBV19 and TRBJ1-5; maybe TRBD1 (5 bases). The clonotype was recovered from a human donor in a cohort sampled during active COVID-19. Sequences were obtained from peripheral blood. The CDR3 loop is CASSIGAGRFNQPQHF. The CDR3 DNA sequence: TGTGCCAGTAGTATAGGGGCAGGGAGGTTCAATCAGCCCCAGCATTTT.